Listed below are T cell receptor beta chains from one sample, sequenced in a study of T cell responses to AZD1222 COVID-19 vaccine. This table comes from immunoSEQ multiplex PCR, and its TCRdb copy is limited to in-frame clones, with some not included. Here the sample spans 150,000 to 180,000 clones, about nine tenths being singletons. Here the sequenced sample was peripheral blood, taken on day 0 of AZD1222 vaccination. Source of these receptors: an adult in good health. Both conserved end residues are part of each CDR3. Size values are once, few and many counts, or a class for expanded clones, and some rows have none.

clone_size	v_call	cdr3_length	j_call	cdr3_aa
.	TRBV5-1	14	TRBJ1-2	CASSPGRDNYGYTF
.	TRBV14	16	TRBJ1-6	CASSRDISSYNSPLHF
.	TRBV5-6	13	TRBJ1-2	CASSLQGTYGYTF
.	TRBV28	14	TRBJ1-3	CASSTGTGGNTIYF
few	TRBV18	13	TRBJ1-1	CASSPAVNTEAFF
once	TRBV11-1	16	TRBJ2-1	CASSLVSQGGGGEQFF
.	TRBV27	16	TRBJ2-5	CASSFLSTSGRETQYF
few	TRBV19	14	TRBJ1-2	CASSISMGGYGYTF
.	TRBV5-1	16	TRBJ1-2	CASSGGGPRTNYGYTF
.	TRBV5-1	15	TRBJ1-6	CASSLVGQDNSPLHF
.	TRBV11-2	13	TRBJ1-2	CASRKTDNYGYTF
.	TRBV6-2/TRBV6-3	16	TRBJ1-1	CASSPLTPQGPTEAFF
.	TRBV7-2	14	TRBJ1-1	CASSLDSLPTEAFF
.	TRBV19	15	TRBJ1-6	CASSTGSIAGSPLHF
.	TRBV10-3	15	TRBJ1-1	CAISESGVVNTEAFF
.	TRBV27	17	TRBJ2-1	CASSLELAGGLHNEQFF
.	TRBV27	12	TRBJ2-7	CASNPGRSPQYF
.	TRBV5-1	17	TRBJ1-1	CASSGRPDRGGNTEAFF
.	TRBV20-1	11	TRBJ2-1	CSATWGGGLFF
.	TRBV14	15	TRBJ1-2	CASSQDRGVLAGYTF
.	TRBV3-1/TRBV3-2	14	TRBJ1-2	CASSPEPMDGGYTF
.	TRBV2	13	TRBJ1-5	CASDRDRNQPQHF
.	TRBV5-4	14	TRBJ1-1	CASSQTAWNTEAFF